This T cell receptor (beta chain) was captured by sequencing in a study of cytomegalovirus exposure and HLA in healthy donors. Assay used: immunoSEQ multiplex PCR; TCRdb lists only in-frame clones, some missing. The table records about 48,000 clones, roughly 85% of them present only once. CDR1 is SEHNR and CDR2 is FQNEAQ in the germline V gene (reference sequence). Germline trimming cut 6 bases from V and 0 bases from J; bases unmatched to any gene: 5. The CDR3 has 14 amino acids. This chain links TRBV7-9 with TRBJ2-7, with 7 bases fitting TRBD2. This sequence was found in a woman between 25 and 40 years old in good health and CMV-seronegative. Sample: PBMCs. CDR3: CASRPSGGSYEQYF. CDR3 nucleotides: TGTGCCAGCAGGCCCTCGGGGGGCTCCTACGAGCAGTACTTC.